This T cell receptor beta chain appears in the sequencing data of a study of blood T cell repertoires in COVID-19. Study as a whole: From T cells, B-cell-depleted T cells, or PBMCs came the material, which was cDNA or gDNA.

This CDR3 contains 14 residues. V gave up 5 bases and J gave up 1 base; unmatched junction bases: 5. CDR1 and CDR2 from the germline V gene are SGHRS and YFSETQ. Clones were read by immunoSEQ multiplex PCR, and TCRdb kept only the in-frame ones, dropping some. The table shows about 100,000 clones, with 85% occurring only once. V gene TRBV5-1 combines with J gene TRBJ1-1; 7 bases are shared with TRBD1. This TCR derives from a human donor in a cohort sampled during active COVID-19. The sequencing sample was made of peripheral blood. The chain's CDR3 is CASRDRTQNTEAFF. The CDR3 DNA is TGCGCCAGCAGGGACAGGACACAGAACACTGAAGCTTTCTTT.